A single T cell receptor (beta chain) is shown here with its context. Antigen unknown. This record belongs to a study of cytotoxic CD8 clonotypes in ibrutinib-treated CLL. Broader study findings: Public clonotypes proved infrequent, and on treatment they shrank or remained steady.

Produced via immunoSEQ multiplex PCR; TCRdb's table is partial and in-frame only. The data hold around 91,000 clones, with 85% to 90% observed a single time. The CDR3 length is 14 residues. Germline V gene data show CDR1 as GTSNPN and CDR2 as SVGIG (reference sequence). Trimming cost V 1 base and J 4 bases, with 12 bases left between them. The chain uses TRBV30 and TRBJ2-3; D is unclear. This specimen consisted of PBMCs, obtained before ibrutinib treatment. The clonotype originates from a human donor with chronic lymphocytic leukemia. The CDR3 DNA sequence: TGTGCCTGGAGTGCGGCTTCAGTAGCAGATACGCAGTATTTT. Amino acids: CAWSAASVADTQYF.